This T cell receptor beta chain was sequenced during a study of blood T cell repertoires in COVID-19. Study information: COVID-19 samples collected from the United States, Italy and Spain covered acute and convalescent phases. PBMCs, B-cell-depleted T cells, or T cells were the source of the cDNA or gDNA that made up the material.

The repertoire was sequenced with immunoSEQ multiplex PCR; TCRdb's copy has only in-frame clones and lacks some. Here the sample spans under 200,000 clones, 88% being singletons. Germline assignment: CDR1 SGHNT and CDR2 YYREEE (reference sequence). The CDR3 consists of 15 residues. V shed 2 bases and J 0 bases; nucleotides not matched to a gene: 3. The receptor was derived from a middle-aged man who had recovered from COVID-19. The chain links TRBV5-4 to TRBJ2-7; 9 positions match TRBD2. Sequencing was performed on peripheral blood. CDR3 residues: CASSFSSGSSYEQYF. DNA for the CDR3: TGTGCCAGCAGCTTTAGTAGCGGGAGCTCCTACGAGCAGTACTTC.